These 15 T cell receptor beta chains were sequenced from one sample in a study of Graves' ophthalmopathy and Graves' hyperthyroidism. Investigators amplified TCR beta CDR3 regions from RNA transcripts. First-round RT-PCR used HTBI primers; second-round multiplex PCR followed. Using its own MiXCR run on the multiplex PCR reads, TCRdb lists one record per CDR3 protein. Of 400,000 or so distinct CDR3 sequences listed, roughly 15% are singletons. The specimen sequenced was peripheral blood. The receptors shown here come from an adult woman with stable Graves' hyperthyroidism.

Ten or more counts support this clonotype. This chain links TRBV27 with TRBJ1-1; D gene ambiguous. The length of the CDR3 is 13 residues. The V end was cut by 6 bases, the J end by 3 bases, with 11 bases between. Germline V gene lookup returns CDR1 MNHEY and CDR2 SMNVEV (reference sequence). CDR3 loop: CASRSQSDTEAFF. CDR3 nucleotides: TGTGCCAGCAGATCTCAGTCGGACACTGAAGCTTTCTTT.

This clonotype was observed many times. This sequence joins TRBV12-3 or TRBV12-4 and TRBJ2-5; TRBD2 aligns across 13 bases. The J segment lost 4 bases and the V segment lost 5 bases, leaving 7 bases of the junction unmatched. This CDR3 has 16 residues. CDR3 nucleotide sequence: TGTGCCAGCAGTCTTACTAGCGGGAGGGTCGTAGAGACCCAGTACTTC. Translated, it gives CASSLTSGRVVETQYF.

This clonotype has a count of ten or more. The chain recombines TRBV7-6 with TRBJ1-1, with D unresolved. The length of the CDR3 is 16 residues. CDR1 is SGHVS, CDR2 FNYEAQ, per germline. V was clipped by 0 bases and J by 0 bases, with 11 bases between them. The CDR3 DNA reads TGTGCCAGCAGCTTAGCGCGTGGAGACATGAACACTGAAGCTTTCTTT. This sequence encodes CASSLARGDMNTEAFF.

This clonotype was counted between two and nine times. The rearrangement joins TRBV6-1 to TRBJ1-2; D ambiguous. V was pared by 0 bases and J by 14 bases, with 13 bases between. CDR1 is MNHNS and CDR2 is SASEGT in the germline V gene. The CDR3 runs to 12 residues. DNA of the CDR3: TGTGCCAGCAGTGAAGCGGAGTCGACGATAACCTTC. Translation gives CASSEAESTITF.

This clonotype has ten or more counts. This chain connects TRBV6-2 or TRBV6-3 to TRBJ1-5; possibly TRBD1 for D (5 bases). Trimming removed 6 bases at V and 10 bases at J, with 13 bases between. This CDR3 comprises 12 residues. Germline lookup yields CDR1 MNHEY and CDR2 SVGEGT. Here the CDR3 DNA reads TGTGCCAGCAGAACATCGGACAACCCCCAGCATTTT. As protein: CASRTSDNPQHF.

In this sample, this clonotype turned up many times. The chain links TRBV27 to TRBJ2-7; no firm D call. Germline CDR1 is MNHEY and CDR2 is SMNVEV (reference sequence). CDR3 length: 13 residues. The germline V and J ends were trimmed by 2 bases and 5 bases, with 10 bases remaining between them. The CDR3 DNA reads TGTGCCAGCAGTTTAGGAAGCCGGAACGAGCAGTACTTC. Residues: CASSLGSRNEQYF.

This clonotype has a count of ten or more. The chain combines TRBV6-1 with TRBJ1-3, with D uncertain. The CDR3 consists of 13 residues. V gave up 6 bases and J gave up 2 bases, with 8 bases separating them. Germline V gene sequence: CDR1 MNHNS, CDR2 SASEGT. CDR3 residues: CASRAGTGNTIYF. DNA for the CDR3: TGTGCCAGCAGGGCCGGGACTGGAAACACCATATATTTT.

This clonotype appeared many times. This chain links TRBV7-2 with TRBJ2-7, with D perhaps matching TRBD2 (6 bases). Trimming removed 5 bases at V and 7 bases at J, with 18 bases between. Germline CDR1 is SGHTA and CDR2 is FQGNSA. The CDR3 contains 14 residues. The CDR3, as DNA: TGTGCCAGCAGCCCGTCGGGAGTGAGAAGGGAGCAGTACTTC. This codes for CASSPSGVRREQYF.

V is TRBV6-1 and J is TRBJ1-1; possibly TRBD1 for D (6 bases). V shed 4 bases and J shed 1 base, with 10 bases lying between them. The germline CDR1 and CDR2 sequences are MNHNS and SASEGT. This CDR3 has 14 amino acids. CDR3 sequence reads: CASSVLQGNTEAFF. CDR3 sequence (DNA): TGTGCCAGCAGTGTCCTACAGGGGAACACTGAAGCTTTCTTT.

This clonotype was detected many times. The rearrangement links TRBV11-2 to TRBJ1-5; D remains ambiguous. The V and J ends lost 3 bases and 5 bases respectively, with 8 bases between them. This CDR3 region has 13 residues. CDR1 SGHAT and CDR2 FQNNGV come from the germline V gene. The CDR3 sequence is CASSLTADQPQHF. The DNA for the CDR3 is TGTGCCAGCAGCTTGACGGCAGATCAGCCCCAGCATTTT.

There are many counts of this clonotype. V usage is TRBV2 and J usage is TRBJ2-7; a possible D gene is TRBD1 (5 bases). Trimming shortened V by 2 bases and J by 4 bases, and 18 bases separated the two germline ends. CDR3 length: 16 amino acids. Germline-derived CDR1 and CDR2 are SNHLY and FYNNEI. The CDR3 DNA reads as TGTGCCAGCAGTGAACTTGGCCCAGGGTATATGTACGAGCAGTACTTC. Translated, it gives CASSELGPGYMYEQYF.

This clonotype was seen more than once but under ten times. V is TRBV18 and J is TRBJ2-7, with 8 bases aligning to TRBD1. The junction had 7 bases not matched to a gene; V was cut back by 0 bases and J by 6 bases. CDR3 size: 15 residues. Germline V gene sequence: CDR1 KGHSH, CDR2 LQKENI. CDR3 coding DNA: TGTGCCAGCTCACCACCTGGACAGGGAAAATCCGAGCAGTACTTC. This gives the protein CASSPPGQGKSEQYF.

This clonotype has at least ten counts. The chain carries TRBV3-1 and TRBJ1-2; unclear D gene. V was trimmed by 1 base and J by 8 bases, leaving 14 bases between them. The CDR3 is 14 residues long. Germline CDR1 and CDR2: LGHDT and YNNKEL (reference sequence). The CDR3 DNA reads as TGTGCCAGCAGCCAAGCTGGGCCCACGGGGGGCTACACCTTC. It codes for CASSQAGPTGGYTF.

Many counts were recorded for this clonotype. The J gene is TRBJ2-5, the V gene TRBV5-1; 12 bases are shared with TRBD1. V lost 2 bases and J lost 4; bases outside the gene matches: 3. This CDR3 is 15 amino acids long. Germline V lookup: CDR1 SGHRS, CDR2 YFSETQ. CDR3 residues: CASSFGTGGAETQYF. In DNA, the CDR3 is TGCGCCAGCAGCTTTGGGACAGGGGGCGCAGAGACCCAGTACTTC. The full variable domain, completed using reference TRBV5-1 and TRBJ2-5, is KAGVTQTPRYLIKTRGQQVTLSCSPISGHRSVSWYQQTPGQGLQFLFEYFSETQRNKGNFPGRFSGRQFSNSRSEMNVSTLELGDSALYLCASSFGTGGAETQYFGPGTRLLVL.

This clonotype was counted ten times or more. The chain combines TRBV29-1 with TRBJ1-2; D is unclear. V was cut by 5 bases and J by 2 bases, with 9 bases left in between. CDR3 length: 12 amino acids. Per the germline V gene, CDR1 is SQVTM and CDR2 is ANQGSEA. The CDR3 loop reads CSVPRPNYGYTF. The DNA of the CDR3 is TGCAGCGTTCCACGACCAAACTATGGCTACACCTTC.